The present entry profiles one T cell receptor beta chain with its context. The repertoire was sequenced with immunoSEQ multiplex PCR; TCRdb's copy has only in-frame clones and lacks some. Here the sample spans more than 8,500 clones, about 86% being singletons. The data were taken from a study of blood T cell dynamics during melanoma immunotherapy. This CDR3 comprises 12 residues. The germline V gene has CDR1 MNHEY and CDR2 SMNVEV (reference sequence). This sample's time point: pre-treatment baseline. Patients had no prior systemic cancer treatment, immunosuppressants or other active cancers. The receptor's source is a human donor with melanoma. The chain is built from TRBV27 and TRBJ2-5, with D possibly being TRBD2 (6 bases). The last part of the DNA fits TRBJ2-7 better; the J call may be wrong. Sample: blood, taken from a patient treated with checkpoint blockade. The CDR3, as DNA: TGTGCCAGCAGTCTCGGGGGTTACGAGCAGTACTTC. Translation gives CASSLGGYEQYF.